What follows are 10 T cell receptor beta chains derived from one specimen sequenced in a study of shared clonotypes between healthy human individuals. TCRdb keeps only in-frame clones here, not all; method: immunoSEQ multiplex PCR. The sample consists of some 1,900,000 clones, just under 95% of them appearing once. Only CD45RO-negative cells positively selected for CCR7 counted as naive CD8 cells, so terminally differentiated effector memory CD45RA+ cells were excluded. Sequences were obtained from naive CD8+ T cells sorted from blood. The source is a man between 18 and 35 years old in good health.

The chain employs TRBV10-3 and TRBJ1-2, with TRBD1 matching over 9 bases. Trimming cost V 2 bases and J 3 bases; bases outside gene matches: 7. This CDR3 comprises 16 residues. CDR1 and CDR2 from the germline V gene are ENHRY and SYGVKD. The DNA for the CDR3 is TGTGCCATCAGTGAGGACCAGGACAGGGGATACTATGGCTACACCTTC. This encodes CAISEDQDRGYYGYTF.

This clone was counted a single time. The gene calls are TRBV7-2 and TRBJ2-7, with D tentatively TRBD1 or TRBD2 (5 bases each). The CDR3 extends over 16 amino acids. V was clipped by 3 bases and J by 1 base, with 16 bases between them. Germline CDR1 and CDR2: SGHTA and FQGNSA. The CDR3 DNA is TGTGCCAGCAGCTTGGTAGGGGACGGTTTTTCCTACGAGCAGTACTTC. It specifies CASSLVGDGFSYEQYF.

The chain employs TRBV29-1 and TRBJ1-2, with D possibly matching TRBD1 (5 bases). The CDR3 runs to 13 residues. Germline CDR1 is SQVTM and CDR2 is ANQGSEA. Trimming pared 7 bases from V and 0 bases from J, leaving 12 bases between. The CDR3 coding sequence is TGCAGCGCCCACGACAGTACTAACTATGGCTACACCTTC. This sequence encodes CSAHDSTNYGYTF.

V and J are TRBV5-6 and TRBJ1-2; no reliable D call. Germline V gene sequence: CDR1 SGHDT, CDR2 YYEEEE. The CDR3 has 13 amino acids. V gave up 0 bases and J gave up 2 bases, with 5 bases separating them. DNA for the CDR3: TGTGCCAGCAGCTTGGACAGAAACTATGGCTACACCTTC. Its protein is CASSLDRNYGYTF.

The V gene is TRBV7-8, the J gene TRBJ2-2, with D perhaps TRBD2 (6 bases). Germline values: CDR1 SGHVS, CDR2 FQNEAQ. Trimming removed 5 bases at V and 5 bases at J, with 15 bases between. The CDR3 contains 15 residues. The CDR3 reads CASSLGWAGTGELFF. The DNA of the CDR3 is TGTGCCAGCAGCCTAGGGTGGGCGGGGACCGGGGAGCTGTTTTTT.

This clone was recorded only once. The chain carries TRBV7-8 and TRBJ2-1; no clear D gene. The CDR3 length is 18 residues. The V gene lost 5 bases and the J gene lost 3 bases, with 23 bases spanning the gap. CDR1 is SGHVS, CDR2 FQNEAQ, per germline. The CDR3, as DNA: TGTGCCAGCAGCCAGAAGAATAACCTTGCGGCCATCTACAATGAGCAGTTCTTC. Translated, it gives CASSQKNNLAAIYNEQFF.

The chain is built from TRBV12-2 and TRBJ2-2; TRBD2, as called in the table, went unchecked against the DNA. TRBV12-2 is marked as a pseudogene. The CDR3 covers 16 residues. The CDR3 coding sequence is TGTGCAAGTCGCTTACCTTCCGTAGCGAACACCGGGGAGCTGTTTTTT. Protein product: CASRLPSVANTGELFF.

The gene calls are TRBV7-2 and TRBJ2-2; D unresolved. V was pared by 4 bases and J by 0 bases, with 9 bases between. Germline CDR1 SGHTA, CDR2 FQGNSA. This CDR3 has 15 residues. The DNA for the CDR3 is TGTGCCAGCAGCTACGAGGCGGCGAACACCGGGGAGCTGTTTTTT. Protein product: CASSYEAANTGELFF.

The chain is built from TRBV27 and TRBJ2-1; D call uncertain. V was shortened by 3 bases and J by 5 bases, with 14 bases between the two germline ends. This CDR3 comprises 15 residues. The V gene's germline CDR1 is MNHEY and CDR2 SMNVEV (reference sequence). In DNA form, the CDR3 reads TGTGCCAGCAGTTTCGGGTCCCGACCGGACAATGAGCAGTTCTTC. Amino acids: CASSFGSRPDNEQFF.

Concerning this clone: One end of the junction is discordant with germline, which a read error may explain. The genes are TRBV2 and TRBJ2-1, with TRBD2 matching over 9 bases. Germline V gene sequence: CDR1 SNHLY, CDR2 FYNNEI. The CDR3 is made up of 14 amino acids. The DNA for the CDR3 is TGTGCCAGAAGTGCAGCGGGGGGATACAATGAGCAGTTCTTC. Amino acids: CARSAAGGYNEQFF.